The 24 T cell receptor beta chains presented below share a single source sample, sequenced in a study of response to subunit inactivated influenza vaccine (dated by TCRdb to 2016 to 2019). The library was produced with RT-PCR. Sequencing was carried out with an Illumina HiSeq 2500. In TCRdb, the public reads were trimmed at Q25 with fastp and aligned with MiXCR, with productive beta chains retained. Records with the same CDR3 protein are collapsed into one entry carrying the most frequent genes and DNA. The sample table shows hundreds of thousands of distinct CDR3 sequences, and about a fifth are seen once. The ten largest make up 9.5% to 13% of the sample. Sequences were derived from PBMCs from blood, sampled around 5 days after vaccination. These receptors were obtained from a man aged 50 to 60 who received an inactivated influenza vaccine. Donor details come from another sample of the same person, matched by shared clones.

This clonotype was observed a handful of times. This chain uses TRBV5-1 with TRBJ2-7; 16 nucleotides align to TRBD2. The V and J ends lost 4 bases and 0 bases, in that order; junction bases with no gene match: 4. This CDR3 is built from 17 residues. Germline V CDR1 and CDR2: SGHRS, YFSETQ. CDR3 DNA: TGCGCCAGCAGCGGGACTAGCGGGGGGGAGTACTCCTACGAGCAGTACTTC. Its translation is CASSGTSGGEYSYEQYF.

This chain joins TRBV30 and TRBJ2-7; D unclear. CDR1 is GTSNPN and CDR2 is SVGIG in the germline V gene (reference sequence). The CDR3 loop spans 11 amino acids. Trimming removed 2 bases at V and 6 bases at J, with 8 bases between. DNA of the CDR3: TGTGCCTGGAGTCAGGTATCCGAGCAGTACTTC. Translated, it gives CAWSQVSEQYF.

This clonotype was observed at least ten times. The V and J genes are TRBV5-1 and TRBJ1-4, with D unresolved. Looked up from germline, CDR1 is SGHRS and CDR2 is YFSETQ. The CDR3 contains 14 residues. V was pared by 1 base and J by 5 bases, with 9 bases between. CDR3 nucleotide sequence: TGCGCCAGCAGCTTGCCACAGCCCAATGAAAAACTGTTTTTT. This codes for CASSLPQPNEKLFF. The full variable domain, its missing parts supplied by reference TRBV5-1 and TRBJ1-4, is KAGVTQTPRYLIKTRGQQVTLSCSPISGHRSVSWYQQTPGQGLQFLFEYFSETQRNKGNFPGRFSGRQFSNSRSEMNVSTLELGDSALYLCASSLPQPNEKLFFGSGTQLSVL.

V usage is TRBV7-8 and J usage is TRBJ2-2, with D perhaps TRBD1 or TRBD2 (5 bases each). V dropped 8 bases and J dropped 5 bases, with 18 bases sitting between them. Germline V gene sequence: CDR1 SGHVS, CDR2 FQNEAQ. The CDR3 consists of 15 residues. CDR3 DNA: TGTGCCAGCGGAATCCCGGGGCAAGGGACCGGGGAGCTGTTTTTT. It translates to CASGIPGQGTGELFF.

This clonotype was counted a few times. The gene calls are TRBV12-3 or TRBV12-4 and TRBJ1-5; no definite D call. The CDR3 has 12 residues. Trimming took off 6 bases at V and 3 bases at J, with 6 bases between the two ends. CDR3 coding DNA: TGTGCCAGCAGCCAACCCAATCAGCCCCAGCATTTT. Encoded protein: CASSQPNQPQHF.

This clonotype was observed at least ten times. The chain uses TRBV6-2 or TRBV6-3 and TRBJ2-1; D is unclear. Germline assignment: CDR1 MNHEY and CDR2 SVGEGT. This CDR3 is built from 13 residues. The germline V and J ends were trimmed by 6 bases and 2 bases, with 8 bases remaining between them. The CDR3: CASSLGTYNEQFF. DNA of the CDR3: TGTGCCAGCAGCTTAGGGACCTACAATGAGCAGTTCTTC.

The rearrangement joins TRBV7-9 to TRBJ1-2; unclear D gene. The CDR3 consists of 12 residues. Per germline, CDR1 SEHNR and CDR2 FQNEAQ (reference sequence). V was cut by 2 bases and J by 6 bases, with 7 bases left in between. The DNA for the CDR3 is TGTGCCAGCAGCTTATCTAGCGATGGCTACACCTTC. This translates into CASSLSSDGYTF. Drawing the rest from reference TRBV7-9 and TRBJ1-2, the complete variable domain is DTGVSQNPRHKITKRGQNVTFRCDPISEHNRLYWYRQTLGQGPEFLTYFQNEAQLEKSRLLSDRFSAERPKGSFSTLEIQRTEQGDSAMYLCASSLSSDGYTFGSGTRLTVV.

The chain has TRBV10-3 and TRBJ1-1; tentative D call: TRBD1 (5 bases). The CDR3 extends over 14 amino acids. Looked up from germline, CDR1 is ENHRY and CDR2 is SYGVKD. The V end lost 4 bases, the J end lost 6 bases, and 15 bases lay between the germline ends. The CDR3 bases are TGTGCCATCAGTGTGAAACGGGACGTGCCTGAAGCTTTCTTT. It is translated as CAISVKRDVPEAFF.

The rearrangement links TRBV28 to TRBJ2-7, with 7 bases fitting TRBD1. CDR1 MDHEN and CDR2 SYDVKM come from the germline V gene. V shed 10 bases and J 2 bases; nucleotides not matched to a gene: 5. The CDR3 is 12 amino acids. The CDR3 DNA sequence: TGTGCCACGACAGGGACCACCTACGAGCAGTACTTC. Translating it yields CATTGTTYEQYF.

A few counts support this clonotype. This sequence joins TRBV4-3 and TRBJ2-7; 9 bases match TRBD1. CDR1 LGHNA and CDR2 YSLEER come from the germline V gene. Trimming at V came to 1 base and at J to 3 bases, leaving 4 bases not matched to a gene. This CDR3 is 15 amino acids long. In DNA form, the CDR3 reads TGCGCCAGCAGCCAAGTGTACAGGGGGCTCTACGAGCAGTACTTC. Translated, it gives CASSQVYRGLYEQYF.

This chain joins TRBV5-1 and TRBJ1-1; D gene unclear. Germline-derived CDR1 and CDR2 are SGHRS and YFSETQ. The ends were cut back, 0 bases at V and 0 bases at J, with 6 bases in the middle. This CDR3 comprises 14 residues. The CDR3 DNA reads as TGCGCCAGCAGCTTGGGGCCGATGAACACTGAAGCTTTCTTT. Protein product: CASSLGPMNTEAFF.

This chain joins TRBV4-2 and TRBJ1-6; TRBD1 might be the D (6 bases). Germline CDR1 is LGHNA and CDR2 is YNFKEQ. The V end was cut by 4 bases, the J end by 6 bases, with 10 bases between. CDR3 length: 14 amino acids. The CDR3 nucleotides are TGTGCCAGCAGCCGGGGGGCAGTTAATTCACCCCTCCACTTT. This gives the protein CASSRGAVNSPLHF.

This clonotype was seen a few times. This chain links TRBV5-1 with TRBJ2-5, with a tentative D call TRBD1 (6 bases). CDR1 and CDR2 from the germline V gene are SGHRS and YFSETQ. V was pared by 3 bases and J by 14 bases, with 17 bases between. The CDR3 contains 12 residues. CDR3 nucleotides: TGCGCCAGCAGCTCCCAAAGACAGGCGATATACTTC. Protein product: CASSSQRQAIYF.

The chain couples TRBV6-2 or TRBV6-3 to TRBJ2-3; 8 bases align to TRBD2. From germline, CDR1 is MNHEY and CDR2 SVGEGT. Trimming removed 7 bases from V and 3 bases from J; junction bases left unmatched: 3. The CDR3 is 13 residues long. The CDR3 is CASNSGDTDTQYF. CDR3 in DNA: TGTGCCAGCAATAGCGGGGATACAGATACGCAGTATTTT.

The chain couples TRBV7-2 to TRBJ2-7, with a weak D call TRBD2 (6 bases). The CDR3 has 15 residues. V lost 1 base, J lost 2 bases, and 12 bases lay in between. CDR1 and CDR2 (germline): SGHTA, FQGNSA. CDR3 protein: CASSLGGNPAYEQYF. DNA of the CDR3: TGTGCCAGCAGCTTAGGCGGGAATCCAGCCTACGAGCAGTACTTC.

J is TRBJ2-7 and V is TRBV25-1, with unresolved D. V lost 3 bases to trimming and J lost 3 bases, with 6 bases between them. CDR3 length equals 12 residues. In germline, CDR1 is MGHDK, CDR2 SYGVNS. Written as DNA, the CDR3 is TGTGCCAGCAGTGAGGGTTTCTACGAGCAGTACTTC. Translation gives CASSEGFYEQYF.

A few counts support this clonotype. This chain links TRBV5-1 with TRBJ1-2, with D uncertain. The CDR3 is 15 residues long. Between the trimmed V and J ends, which lost 0 bases and 4 bases, there was a span of 13 bases. The V gene's germline CDR1 is SGHRS and CDR2 YFSETQ. The CDR3 is CASSLGQAAVYGYTF. DNA of the CDR3: TGCGCCAGCAGCTTGGGTCAGGCCGCCGTCTATGGCTACACCTTC.

The chain recombines TRBV18 with TRBJ2-5; D gene uncertain. Germline V gene sequence: CDR1 KGHSH, CDR2 LQKENI. Trimming stripped 0 bases from V and 2 bases from J, with 7 bases between. The CDR3 runs to 14 residues. Written as DNA, the CDR3 is TGTGCCAGCTCACCACCGCACGGACAAGAGACCCAGTACTTC. Its protein is CASSPPHGQETQYF.

This chain joins TRBV6-6 and TRBJ2-7, with a weak D call TRBD1 (6 bases). CDR1 is MNHNY, CDR2 SVGAGI, per germline (reference sequence). The CDR3 is 13 amino acids. Trimming removed 5 bases at V and 7 bases at J, with 15 bases between. The CDR3 protein is CASSPSYQGEQYF. The CDR3 DNA reads as TGTGCCAGCAGTCCATCCTATCAGGGGGAGCAGTACTTC.

The chain links TRBV29-1 to TRBJ2-7; D perhaps matches TRBD2 (5 bases). Germline CDR1 reads SQVTM; CDR2 reads ANQGSEA. The length of the CDR3 is 15 residues. Trimming pared 5 bases from V and 5 bases from J, leaving 22 bases between. CDR3 loop: CSVLRRVAGVDEQYF. The DNA for the CDR3 is TGCAGCGTTCTGAGGAGAGTTGCGGGTGTGGACGAGCAGTACTTC.

There are many counts of this clonotype. J is TRBJ2-5 and V is TRBV14, with 9 bases aligning to TRBD2. Germline CDR1 reads SGHDN; CDR2 reads FVKESK. The length of the CDR3 is 17 residues. Germline trimming cut 0 bases from V and 4 bases from J; bases unmatched to any gene: 9. The CDR3 DNA follows: TGTGCCAGCAGCCAAGATCGTTTAGCGGGAGCGGCAGAGACCCAGTACTTC. Translated, it gives CASSQDRLAGAAETQYF.

The rearrangement uses TRBV12-3 or TRBV12-4 and TRBJ1-2; unclear D gene. Between the trimmed V and J ends, which lost 1 base and 9 bases, there was a span of 15 bases. The CDR3 spans 14 residues. The CDR3 DNA follows: TGTGCCAGCAGTTTAGAAGGCAGGCTGTCGAGCTACACCTTC. Protein: CASSLEGRLSSYTF.

This clonotype has more than one count but fewer than ten. The chain is built from TRBV10-3 and TRBJ2-1, with TRBD2 matching over 8 bases. CDR1 and CDR2 (germline): ENHRY, SYGVKD. V lost 8 bases, J lost 3 bases, and 9 bases stayed unmatched. The CDR3 has 15 residues. DNA of the CDR3: TGTGCCATCTCCACGGGAGCGGGAGACTACAATGAGCAGTTCTTC. Its protein is CAISTGAGDYNEQFF.

The sample holds a few counts of this clonotype. The V gene is TRBV24-1, the J gene TRBJ2-1; D is undetermined. The V end was cut by 5 bases, the J end by 8 bases, with 9 bases between. Looked up from germline, CDR1 is KGHDR and CDR2 is SFDVKD. This CDR3 region has 12 residues. CDR3 sequence: CATSATVYEQFF. The CDR3 DNA sequence: TGTGCCACCAGTGCGACCGTCTATGAGCAGTTCTTC.